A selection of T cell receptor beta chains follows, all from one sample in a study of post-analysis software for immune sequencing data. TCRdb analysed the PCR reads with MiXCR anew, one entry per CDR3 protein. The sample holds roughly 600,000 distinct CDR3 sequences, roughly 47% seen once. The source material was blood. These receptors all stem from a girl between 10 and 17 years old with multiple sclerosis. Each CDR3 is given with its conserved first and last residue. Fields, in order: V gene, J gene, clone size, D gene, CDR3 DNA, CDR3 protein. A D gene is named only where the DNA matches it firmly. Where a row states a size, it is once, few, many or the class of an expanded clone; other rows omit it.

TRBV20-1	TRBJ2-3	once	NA	TGCAGTGCTGGAGGACCGGGGGAGGCCAGAGATACGCAGTATTTT	CSAGGPGEARDTQYF
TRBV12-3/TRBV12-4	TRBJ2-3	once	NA	TGTGCCAGCACCGACCCGGGGCGCACAGATACGCAGTATTTT	CASTDPGRTDTQYF
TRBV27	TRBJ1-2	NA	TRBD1	TGTGCCAGCAGTCCCGACAGGGTTAAAACACGCGGCTACACCTTC	CASSPDRVKTRGYTF
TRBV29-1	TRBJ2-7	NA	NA	TGCAGCGTTGACCTTGGGGGCTCCCACGAGCAGTACTTC	CSVDLGGSHEQYF
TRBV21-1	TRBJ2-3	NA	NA	TGTGCCAGCAGCAACCGGGACAGGTGCACAGATACGCAGTATTTT	CASSNRDRCTDTQYF
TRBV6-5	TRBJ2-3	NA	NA	TGTGCCAGCATCGCGCCGGGGACAGATACGCAGTATTTT	CASIAPGTDTQYF
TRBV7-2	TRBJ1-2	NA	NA	TGTGCCAGCAGCCGAGAGGTCGCTTACACCTTC	CASSREVAYTF
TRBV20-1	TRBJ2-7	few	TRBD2	TGCAGTGCAACGGGGCTAGCGGGGAGCTCCTACGAGCAGTACTTC	CSATGLAGSSYEQYF
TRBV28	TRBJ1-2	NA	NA	TGTGCCAGCAAAGGTGCCTCTTCGGGCTATGGCTACACCTTC	CASKGASSGYGYTF
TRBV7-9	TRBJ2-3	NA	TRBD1	TGTGCCAGCAGCTTAGCGAAGAAGACAGGGGATACGCAGTATTTT	CASSLAKKTGDTQYF
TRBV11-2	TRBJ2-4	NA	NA	TGTGCCAGCAGCTTAGGTTCCCTCTTAATACCCAAAAACATTCAGTACTTC	CASSLGSLLIPKNIQYF
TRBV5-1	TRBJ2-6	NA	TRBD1	TGCGCCAGCAGCTCCGGACAGGGCACTGGGGCCAACGTCCTGACTTTC	CASSSGQGTGANVLTF
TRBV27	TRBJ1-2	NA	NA	TGTGCCAGCAGCCGACGTCGAGCCCCTAACTATGGCTACACCTTC	CASSRRRAPNYGYTF
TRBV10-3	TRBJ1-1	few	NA	TGTGCCACCTCCCAGTGGCAGCTTGAAGCTTTCTTT	CATSQWQLEAFF
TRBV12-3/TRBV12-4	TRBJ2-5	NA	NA	TGTGCCAGCAGTGCAGGGGTCCCCACGGAGACCCAGTACTTC	CASSAGVPTETQYF
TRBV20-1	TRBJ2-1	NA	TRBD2	TGCAGTGCTAGGGTAGCGACTAGCGGAATCAGCCGCATGGATGAGCAGTTCTTC	CSARVATSGISRMDEQFF
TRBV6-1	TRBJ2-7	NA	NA	TGTGCCAGCAGCGAACTGAGGGCTGGAGAGCAGTACTTC	CASSELRAGEQYF
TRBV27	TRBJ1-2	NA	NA	TGTGCCAGCAGTCCCCGATGGGGGGGCCATTACACCTTC	CASSPRWGGHYTF
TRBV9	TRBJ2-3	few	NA	TGTGCCAGCAGCGGGGGGTTCGGAATTACAGATACGCAGTATTTT	CASSGGFGITDTQYF
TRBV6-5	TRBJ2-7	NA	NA	TGTGCCAGCAGTTACTCCCCAGCAGACGAGCAGTACTTC	CASSYSPADEQYF
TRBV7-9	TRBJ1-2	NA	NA	TGTGCCAGCAGCTCTGAGGGAGACTATGGCTACACCTTC	CASSSEGDYGYTF
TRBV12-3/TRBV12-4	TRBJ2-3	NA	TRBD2	TGTGCCAGCAGTTTTGTCAAGACGGGACTAGCGGGAGATCCCGCAGATACGCAGTATTTT	CASSFVKTGLAGDPADTQYF
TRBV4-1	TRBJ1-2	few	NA	TGCGCCAGCAGCCAAGGGGTTACGGGCATAATTTCCTATGGCTACACCTTC	CASSQGVTGIISYGYTF
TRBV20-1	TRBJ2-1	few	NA	TGCAGTGCTAGCGGGAGTACGGATGAGCAGTTCTTC	CSASGSTDEQFF
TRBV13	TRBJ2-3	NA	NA	TGTGCCAGCAGCATTACCCCCGACACAGATACGCAGTATTTT	CASSITPDTDTQYF
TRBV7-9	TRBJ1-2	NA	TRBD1	TGTGCCAGCAGCACTCAGGGGGGTAACTATGGCTACACCTTC	CASSTQGGNYGYTF
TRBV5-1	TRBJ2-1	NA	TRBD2	TGCGCCAGCAGCTTGAATGGACTAGCGGGAGGAGGGTACAATGAGCAGTTCTTC	CASSLNGLAGGGYNEQFF
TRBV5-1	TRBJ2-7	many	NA	TGCGCCAGCAGCTTGGGCGGTGGTACCTACGAGCAGTACTTC	CASSLGGGTYEQYF
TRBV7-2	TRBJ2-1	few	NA	TGTGCCAGCAGCCGGACGGTTTCTTCAGCCACTGAGCAGTTCTTC	CASSRTVSSATEQFF
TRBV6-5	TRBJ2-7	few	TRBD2	TGTGCCAGCAGTCGGGGGGGGGAGACCTACGAGCAGTACTTC	CASSRGGETYEQYF
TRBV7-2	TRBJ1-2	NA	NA	TGTGCCAGCAGCTCTGATTTGACAGCTAACTATGGCTACACCTTC	CASSSDLTANYGYTF
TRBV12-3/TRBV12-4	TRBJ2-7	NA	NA	TGTGCCAGCAGTCACCTTAAGCAGCGCAATTTTCACGAGCAGTACTTC	CASSHLKQRNFHEQYF
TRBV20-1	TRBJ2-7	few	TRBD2	TGCAGTGCTTCGAGCACTAGCGGGACTGGCGAGCAGTACTTC	CSASSTSGTGEQYF
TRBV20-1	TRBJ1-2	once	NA	TGCAGTGCTAGAGTTCGACAGGTCCTTTCAATAGGCTATGGCTACACCTTC	CSARVRQVLSIGYGYTF